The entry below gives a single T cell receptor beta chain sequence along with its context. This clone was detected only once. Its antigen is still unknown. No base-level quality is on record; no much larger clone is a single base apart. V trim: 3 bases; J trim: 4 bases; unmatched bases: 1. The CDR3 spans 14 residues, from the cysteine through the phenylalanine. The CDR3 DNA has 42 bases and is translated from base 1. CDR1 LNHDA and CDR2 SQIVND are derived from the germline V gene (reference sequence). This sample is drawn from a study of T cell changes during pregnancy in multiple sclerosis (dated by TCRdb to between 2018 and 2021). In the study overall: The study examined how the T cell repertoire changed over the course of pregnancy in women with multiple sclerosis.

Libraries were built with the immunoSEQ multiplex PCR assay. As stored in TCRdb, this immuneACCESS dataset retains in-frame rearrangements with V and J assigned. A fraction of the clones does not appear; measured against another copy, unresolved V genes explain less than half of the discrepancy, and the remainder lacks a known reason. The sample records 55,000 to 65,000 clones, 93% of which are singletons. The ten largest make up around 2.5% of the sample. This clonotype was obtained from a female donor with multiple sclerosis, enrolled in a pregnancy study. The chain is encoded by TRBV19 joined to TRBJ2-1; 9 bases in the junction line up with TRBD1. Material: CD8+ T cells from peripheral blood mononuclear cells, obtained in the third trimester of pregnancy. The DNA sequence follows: TGTGCCAGTAGTATGGGGACAGGGTACAATGAGCAGTTCTTC. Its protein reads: CASSMGTGYNEQFF.